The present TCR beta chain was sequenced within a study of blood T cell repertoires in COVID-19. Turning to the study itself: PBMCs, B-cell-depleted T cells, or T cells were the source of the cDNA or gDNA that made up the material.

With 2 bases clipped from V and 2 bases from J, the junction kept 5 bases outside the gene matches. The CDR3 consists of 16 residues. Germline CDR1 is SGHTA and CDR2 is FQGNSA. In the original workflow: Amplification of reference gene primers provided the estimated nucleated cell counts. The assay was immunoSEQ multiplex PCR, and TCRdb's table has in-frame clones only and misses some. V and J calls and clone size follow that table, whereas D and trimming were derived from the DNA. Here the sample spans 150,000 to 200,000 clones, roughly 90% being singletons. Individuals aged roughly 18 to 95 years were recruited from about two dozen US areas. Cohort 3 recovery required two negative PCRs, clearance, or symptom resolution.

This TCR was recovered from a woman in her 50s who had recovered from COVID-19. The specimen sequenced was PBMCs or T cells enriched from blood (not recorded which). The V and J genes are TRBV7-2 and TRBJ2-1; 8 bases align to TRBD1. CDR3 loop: CASSLNRGQAYNEQFF. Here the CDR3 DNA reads TGTGCCAGCAGCTTAAATCGGGGACAGGCCTACAATGAGCAGTTCTTC.